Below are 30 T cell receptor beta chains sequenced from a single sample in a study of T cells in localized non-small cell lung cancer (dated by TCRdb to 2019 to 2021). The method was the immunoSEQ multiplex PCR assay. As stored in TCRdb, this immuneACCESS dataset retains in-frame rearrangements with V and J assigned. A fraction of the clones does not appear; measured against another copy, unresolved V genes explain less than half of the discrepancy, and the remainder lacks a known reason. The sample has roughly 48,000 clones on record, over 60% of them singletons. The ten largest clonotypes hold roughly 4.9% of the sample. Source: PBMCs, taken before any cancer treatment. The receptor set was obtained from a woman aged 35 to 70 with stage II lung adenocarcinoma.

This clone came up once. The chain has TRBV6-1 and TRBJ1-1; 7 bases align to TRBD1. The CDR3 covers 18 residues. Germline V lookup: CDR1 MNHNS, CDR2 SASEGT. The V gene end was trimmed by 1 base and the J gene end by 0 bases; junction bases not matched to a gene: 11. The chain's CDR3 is CASSEGQGRVGLNTEAFF. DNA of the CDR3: TGTGCCAGCAGTGAAGGACAGGGAAGAGTGGGCCTGAACACTGAAGCTTTCTTT.

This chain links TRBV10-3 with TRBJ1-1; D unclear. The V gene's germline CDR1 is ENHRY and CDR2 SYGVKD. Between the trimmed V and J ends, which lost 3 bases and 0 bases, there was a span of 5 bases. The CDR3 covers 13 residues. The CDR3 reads CAISDQLNTEAFF. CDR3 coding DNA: TGTGCCATCAGTGATCAGTTGAACACTGAAGCTTTCTTT.

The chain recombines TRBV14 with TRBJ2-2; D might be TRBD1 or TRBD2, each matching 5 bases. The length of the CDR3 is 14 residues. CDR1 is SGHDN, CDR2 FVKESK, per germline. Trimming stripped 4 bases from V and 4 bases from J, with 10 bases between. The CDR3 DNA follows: TGTGCCAGCAGCCCACTTGGGGGCACCGGGGAGCTGTTTTTT. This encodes CASSPLGGTGELFF.

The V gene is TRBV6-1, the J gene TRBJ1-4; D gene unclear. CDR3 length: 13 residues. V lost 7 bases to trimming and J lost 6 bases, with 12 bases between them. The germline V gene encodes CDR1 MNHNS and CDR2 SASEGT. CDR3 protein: CASMSILYEKLFF. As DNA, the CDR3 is TGTGCCAGCATGAGCATCTTATATGAAAAACTGTTTTTT.

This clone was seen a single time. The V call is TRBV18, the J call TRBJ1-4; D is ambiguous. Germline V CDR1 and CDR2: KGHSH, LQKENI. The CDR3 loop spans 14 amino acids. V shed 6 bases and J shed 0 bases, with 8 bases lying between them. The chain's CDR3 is CASSWTATNEKLFF. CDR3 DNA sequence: TGTGCCAGCTCCTGGACGGCAACTAATGAAAAACTGTTTTTT.

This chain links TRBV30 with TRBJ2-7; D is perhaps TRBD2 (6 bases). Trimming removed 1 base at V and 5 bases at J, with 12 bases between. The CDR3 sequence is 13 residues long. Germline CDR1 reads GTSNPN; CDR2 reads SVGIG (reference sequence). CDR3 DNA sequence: TGTGCCTGGAGTGCCGGAGGGTTCCACGAGCAGTACTTC. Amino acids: CAWSAGGFHEQYF.

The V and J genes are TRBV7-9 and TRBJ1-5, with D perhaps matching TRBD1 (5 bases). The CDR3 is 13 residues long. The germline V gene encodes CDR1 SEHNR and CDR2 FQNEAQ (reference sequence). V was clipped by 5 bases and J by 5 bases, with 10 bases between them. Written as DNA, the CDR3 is TGTGCCAGCAGCGTCGGGACCCATCAGCCCCAGCATTTT. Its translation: CASSVGTHQPQHF.

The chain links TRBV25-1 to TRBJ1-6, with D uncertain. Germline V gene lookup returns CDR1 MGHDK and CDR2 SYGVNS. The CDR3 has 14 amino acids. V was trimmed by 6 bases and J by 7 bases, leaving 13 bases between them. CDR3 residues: CASSAQRVNSPLHF. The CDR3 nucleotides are TGTGCCAGCAGCGCCCAAAGGGTAAATTCACCCCTCCACTTT.

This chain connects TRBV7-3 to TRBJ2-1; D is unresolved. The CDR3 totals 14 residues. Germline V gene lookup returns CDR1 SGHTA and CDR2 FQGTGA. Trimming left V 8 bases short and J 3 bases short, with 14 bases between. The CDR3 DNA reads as TGTGCCAGCCAATCCCAGCCGAACTACAATGAGCAGTTCTTC. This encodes CASQSQPNYNEQFF.

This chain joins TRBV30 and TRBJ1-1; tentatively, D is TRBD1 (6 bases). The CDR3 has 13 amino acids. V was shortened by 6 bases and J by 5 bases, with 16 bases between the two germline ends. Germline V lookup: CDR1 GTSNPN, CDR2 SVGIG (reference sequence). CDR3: CACQVSTGTEAFF. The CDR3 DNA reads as TGTGCCTGTCAAGTCAGTACAGGGACTGAAGCTTTCTTT.

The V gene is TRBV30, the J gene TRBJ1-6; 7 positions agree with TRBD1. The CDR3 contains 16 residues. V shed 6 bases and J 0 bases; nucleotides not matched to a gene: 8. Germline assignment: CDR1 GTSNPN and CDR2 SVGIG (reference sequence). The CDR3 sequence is CACTRDSSSYNSPLHF. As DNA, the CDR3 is TGTGCCTGTACCCGGGACAGCAGCTCCTATAATTCACCCCTCCACTTT.

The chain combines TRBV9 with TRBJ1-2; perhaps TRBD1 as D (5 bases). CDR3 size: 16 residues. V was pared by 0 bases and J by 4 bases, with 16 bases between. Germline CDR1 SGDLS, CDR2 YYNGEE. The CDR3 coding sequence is TGTGCCAGCAGCGTAGAAGGGGTCGACTTGGCCTATGGCTACACCTTC. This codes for CASSVEGVDLAYGYTF.

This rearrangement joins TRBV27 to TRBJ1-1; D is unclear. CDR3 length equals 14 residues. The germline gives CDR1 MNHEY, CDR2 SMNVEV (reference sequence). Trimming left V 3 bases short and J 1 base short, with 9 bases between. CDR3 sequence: CASSFLGANTEAFF. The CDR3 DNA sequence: TGTGCCAGCAGTTTCTTGGGAGCGAACACTGAAGCTTTCTTT.

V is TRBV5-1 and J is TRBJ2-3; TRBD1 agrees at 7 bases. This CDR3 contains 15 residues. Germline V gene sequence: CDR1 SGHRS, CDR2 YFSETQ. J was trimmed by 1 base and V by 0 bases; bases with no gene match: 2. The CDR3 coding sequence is TGCGCCAGCAGCTTGGAAACAGGGGGCACAGATACGCAGTATTTT. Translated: CASSLETGGTDTQYF.

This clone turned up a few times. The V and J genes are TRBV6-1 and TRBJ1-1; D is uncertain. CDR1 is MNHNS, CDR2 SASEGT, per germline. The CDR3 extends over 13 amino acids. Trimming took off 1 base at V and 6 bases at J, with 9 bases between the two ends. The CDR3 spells CASSEGGDAEAFF. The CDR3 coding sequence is TGTGCCAGCAGTGAAGGGGGAGATGCTGAAGCTTTCTTT.

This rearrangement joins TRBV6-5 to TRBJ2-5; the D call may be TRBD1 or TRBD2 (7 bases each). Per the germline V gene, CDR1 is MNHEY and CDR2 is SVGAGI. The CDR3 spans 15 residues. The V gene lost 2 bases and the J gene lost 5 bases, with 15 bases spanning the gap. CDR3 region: CASSYGRGLGETQYF. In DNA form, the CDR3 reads TGTGCCAGCAGTTACGGGAGGGGGCTCGGTGAGACCCAGTACTTC.

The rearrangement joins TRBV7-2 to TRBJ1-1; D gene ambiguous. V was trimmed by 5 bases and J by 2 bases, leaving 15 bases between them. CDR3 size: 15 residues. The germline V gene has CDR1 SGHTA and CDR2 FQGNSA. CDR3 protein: CASSSRVFFNTEAFF. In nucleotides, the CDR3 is TGTGCCAGCAGCAGTAGGGTGTTCTTCAACACTGAAGCTTTCTTT.

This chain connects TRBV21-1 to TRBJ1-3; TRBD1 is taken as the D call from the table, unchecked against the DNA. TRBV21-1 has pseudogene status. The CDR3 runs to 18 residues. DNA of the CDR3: TGTGCCAGCAGCAGAGAGGGGACAGGGAGGGAAACCGGAAACACCATATATTTT. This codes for CASSREGTGRETGNTIYF.

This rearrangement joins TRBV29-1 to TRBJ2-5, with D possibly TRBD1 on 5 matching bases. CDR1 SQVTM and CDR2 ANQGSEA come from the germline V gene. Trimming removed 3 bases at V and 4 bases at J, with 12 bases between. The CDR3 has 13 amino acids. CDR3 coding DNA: TGCAGCGTTGATTCAGGGTCTAGAGAGACCCAGTACTTC. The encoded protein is CSVDSGSRETQYF. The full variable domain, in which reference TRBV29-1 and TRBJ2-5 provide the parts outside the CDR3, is SAVISQKPSRDICQRGTSLTIQCQVDSQVTMMFWYRQQPGQSLTLIATANQGSEATYESGFVIDKFPISRPNLTFSTLTVSNMSPEDSSIYLCSVDSGSRETQYFGPGTRLLVL.

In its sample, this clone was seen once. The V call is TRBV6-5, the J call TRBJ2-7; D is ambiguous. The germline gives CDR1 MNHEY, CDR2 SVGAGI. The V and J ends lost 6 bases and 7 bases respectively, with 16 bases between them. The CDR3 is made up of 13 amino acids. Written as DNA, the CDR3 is TGTGCCAGCAGAATCGACCGGTTTGGGGAGCAGTACTTC. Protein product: CASRIDRFGEQYF.

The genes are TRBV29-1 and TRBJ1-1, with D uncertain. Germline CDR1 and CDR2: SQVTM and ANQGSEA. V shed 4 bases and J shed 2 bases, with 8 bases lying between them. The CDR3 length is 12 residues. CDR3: CSVVQLNTEAFF. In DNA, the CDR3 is TGCAGCGTTGTACAGCTTAACACTGAAGCTTTCTTT.

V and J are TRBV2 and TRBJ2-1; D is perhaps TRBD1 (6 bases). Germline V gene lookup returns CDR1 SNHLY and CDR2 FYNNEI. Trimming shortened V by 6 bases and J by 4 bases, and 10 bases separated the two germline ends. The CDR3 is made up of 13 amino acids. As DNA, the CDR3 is TGTGCCAGCAGCCGGACAGCTTACAATGAGCAGTTCTTC. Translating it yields CASSRTAYNEQFF.

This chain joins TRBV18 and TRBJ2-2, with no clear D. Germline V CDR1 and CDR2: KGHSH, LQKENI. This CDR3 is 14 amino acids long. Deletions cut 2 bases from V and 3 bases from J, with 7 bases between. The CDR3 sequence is CASSPTSDTGELFF. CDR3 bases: TGTGCCAGCTCACCAACGAGTGACACCGGGGAGCTGTTTTTT.

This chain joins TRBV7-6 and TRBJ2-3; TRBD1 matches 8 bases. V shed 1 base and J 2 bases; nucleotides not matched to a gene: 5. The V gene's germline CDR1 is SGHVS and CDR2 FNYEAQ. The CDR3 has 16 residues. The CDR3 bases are TGTGCCAGCAGCTTAGTAGCAGGGGGCGCCACAGATACGCAGTATTTT. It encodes CASSLVAGGATDTQYF.

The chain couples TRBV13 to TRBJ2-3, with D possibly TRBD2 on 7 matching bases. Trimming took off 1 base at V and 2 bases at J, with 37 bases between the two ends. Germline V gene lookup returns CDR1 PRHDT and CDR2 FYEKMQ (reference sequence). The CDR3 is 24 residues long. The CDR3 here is CASSLEVERGSSGAFDDNTDTQYF. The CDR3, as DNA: TGTGCCAGCAGCTTAGAAGTCGAAAGGGGGTCCAGCGGGGCGTTCGACGATAACACAGATACGCAGTATTTT.

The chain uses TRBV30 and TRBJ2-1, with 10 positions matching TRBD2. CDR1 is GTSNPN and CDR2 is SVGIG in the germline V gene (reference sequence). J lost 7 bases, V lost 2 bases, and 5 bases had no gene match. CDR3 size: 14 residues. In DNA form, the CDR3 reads TGTGCCTGGAGTCTTAGCGGGGGGAATAATGAGCAGTTCTTC. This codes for CAWSLSGGNNEQFF.

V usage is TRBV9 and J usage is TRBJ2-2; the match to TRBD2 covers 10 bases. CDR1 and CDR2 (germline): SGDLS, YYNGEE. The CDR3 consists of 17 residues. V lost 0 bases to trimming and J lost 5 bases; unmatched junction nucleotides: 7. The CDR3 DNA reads TGTGCCAGCAGCGTAGGCGGCCTAGCGGGGGTTACCGGGGAGCTGTTTTTT. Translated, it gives CASSVGGLAGVTGELFF.

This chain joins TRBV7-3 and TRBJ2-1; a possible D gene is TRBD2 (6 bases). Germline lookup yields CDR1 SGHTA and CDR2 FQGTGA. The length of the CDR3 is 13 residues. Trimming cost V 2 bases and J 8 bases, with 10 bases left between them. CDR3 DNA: TGTGCCAGCAGCTTAGGGGGGATCTATGAGCAGTTCTTC. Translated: CASSLGGIYEQFF. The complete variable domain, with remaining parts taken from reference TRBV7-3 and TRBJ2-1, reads GAGVSQTPSNKVTEKGKYVELRCDPISGHTALYWYRQSLGQGPEFLIYFQGTGAADDSGLPNDRFFAVRPEGSVSTLKIQRTERGDSAVYLCASSLGGIYEQFFGPGTRLTVL.

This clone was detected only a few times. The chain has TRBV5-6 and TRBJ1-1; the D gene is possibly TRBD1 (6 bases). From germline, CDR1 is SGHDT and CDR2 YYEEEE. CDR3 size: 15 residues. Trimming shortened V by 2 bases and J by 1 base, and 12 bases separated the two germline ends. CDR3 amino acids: CASSFGGQGNTEAFF. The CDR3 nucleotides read TGTGCCAGCAGCTTCGGGGGGCAGGGGAACACTGAAGCTTTCTTT. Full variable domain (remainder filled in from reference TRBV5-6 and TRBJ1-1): DAGVTQSPTHLIKTRGQQVTLRCSPKSGHDTVSWYQQALGQGPQFIFQYYEEEERQRGNFPDRFSGHQFPNYSSELNVNALLLGDSALYLCASSFGGQGNTEAFFGQGTRLTVV.

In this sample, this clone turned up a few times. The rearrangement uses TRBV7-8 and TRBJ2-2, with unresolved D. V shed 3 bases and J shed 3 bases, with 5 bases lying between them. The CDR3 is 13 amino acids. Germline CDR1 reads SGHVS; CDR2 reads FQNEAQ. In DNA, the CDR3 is TGTGCCAGCAGCTTCAGAGACACCGGGGAGCTGTTTTTT. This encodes CASSFRDTGELFF.